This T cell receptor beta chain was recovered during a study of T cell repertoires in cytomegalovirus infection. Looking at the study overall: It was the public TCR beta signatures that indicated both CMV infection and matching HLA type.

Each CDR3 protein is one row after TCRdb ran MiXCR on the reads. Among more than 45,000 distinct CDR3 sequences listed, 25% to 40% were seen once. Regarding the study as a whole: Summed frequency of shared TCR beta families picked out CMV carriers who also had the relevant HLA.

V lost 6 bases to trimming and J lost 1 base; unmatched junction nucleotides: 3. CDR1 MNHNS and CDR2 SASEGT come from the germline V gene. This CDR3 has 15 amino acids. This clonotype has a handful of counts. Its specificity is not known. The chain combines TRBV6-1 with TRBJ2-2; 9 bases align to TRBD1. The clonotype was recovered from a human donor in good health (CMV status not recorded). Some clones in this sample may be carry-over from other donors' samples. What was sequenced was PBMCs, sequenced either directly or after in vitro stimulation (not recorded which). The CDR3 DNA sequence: TGTGCCAGCAGCCCGGGACAGGGGAACACCGGGGAGCTGTTTTTT. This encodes CASSPGQGNTGELFF.